These 24 T cell receptor beta chains came from one sample sequenced in a study of T cell responses to AZD1222 COVID-19 vaccine. The table came from immunoSEQ multiplex PCR; TCRdb's copy has only in-frame clones and leaves some out. The repertoire holds tens of thousands of clones, with 92% as singletons. Source: peripheral blood, taken 28 days after the second AZD1222 dose. These receptors were obtained from an adult who received the AZD1222 COVID-19 vaccine.

This chain links TRBV30 with TRBJ1-1; 10 bases map to TRBD1. V gave up 7 bases and J gave up 4 bases; unmatched junction bases: 6. The CDR3 spans 13 residues. Germline V gene sequence: CDR1 GTSNPN, CDR2 SVGIG (reference sequence). CDR3 DNA: TGTGCCTTAGACAGGGGGCTGAGCACTGAAGCTTTCTTT. Amino acid sequence: CALDRGLSTEAFF.

J is TRBJ1-6 and V is TRBV11-3; D uncertain. The CDR3 is 16 amino acids. V lost 2 bases and J 7 bases, leaving 15 bases between the germline ends. CDR1 is SGHNT, CDR2 YENEEA, per germline. The CDR3 protein is CASSLFATHWNSPLHF. In nucleotides, the CDR3 is TGTGCCAGCAGCTTATTCGCGACCCACTGGAATTCACCCCTCCACTTT.

The chain recombines TRBV3-1 (or the pseudogene TRBV3-2) with TRBJ1-4; TRBD1 might be the D (6 bases). Germline assignment: CDR1 LGHDT and CDR2 YNNKEL (reference sequence). The CDR3 has 14 amino acids. The germline V and J ends were trimmed by 3 bases and 8 bases, with 13 bases remaining between them. The CDR3 nucleotides are TGTGCCAGCAGCCACAACACGGGGGCAGAAAAACTGTTTTTT. Its translation is CASSHNTGAEKLFF.

The genes are TRBV6-5 and TRBJ2-6; TRBD1 aligns across 9 bases. The germline V gene encodes CDR1 MNHEY and CDR2 SVGAGI. The V segment lost 6 bases and the J segment 3 bases; nucleotides outside the gene matches: 3. The CDR3 runs to 15 residues. The CDR3 DNA reads TGTGCCAGCAGACAGGGGGCATATGGGGCCAACGTCCTGACTTTC. Translating it yields CASRQGAYGANVLTF.

V gene TRBV6-5 combines with J gene TRBJ1-5, with TRBD1 matching over 7 bases. CDR1 is MNHEY and CDR2 is SVGAGI in the germline V gene. The ends lost 6 bases at V and 7 bases at J; junction bases unmatched: 9. This CDR3 has 14 amino acids. DNA for the CDR3: TGTGCCAGCAGCTCAGGGGGGGTCCCACAGCCCCAGCATTTT. As protein: CASSSGGVPQPQHF.

This clone was picked up a small number of times. The rearrangement links TRBV29-1 to TRBJ2-1, with 14 bases that match TRBD2. Germline V lookup: CDR1 SQVTM, CDR2 ANQGSEA. Trimming at V came to 7 bases and at J to 9 bases, leaving 5 bases not matched to a gene. The CDR3 runs to 13 residues. CDR3 in DNA: TGCAGCGGAGGGACTAGCGGGAGCGGTGAGCAGTTCTTC. It codes for CSGGTSGSGEQFF.

The CDR3 bases are TGCAGCGACACCCGGGACAGGGGATACGAGCAGTACTTC. This sequence encodes CSDTRDRGYEQYF. The chain couples TRBV29-1 to TRBJ2-7; 10 bases map to TRBD1. The CDR3 runs 13 residues. V lost 7 bases to trimming and J lost 4 bases; unmatched junction nucleotides: 7. The germline V gene has CDR1 SQVTM and CDR2 ANQGSEA.

The chain employs TRBV30 and TRBJ1-6, with D unresolved. The CDR3 has 13 residues. CDR1 GTSNPN and CDR2 SVGIG come from the germline V gene (reference sequence). The V end lost 4 bases, the J end lost 3 bases, and 7 bases lay between the germline ends. CDR3 nucleotides: TGTGCCTGGAAGGCCGTCTATAATTCACCCCTCCACTTT. Its translation is CAWKAVYNSPLHF.

The V and J genes are TRBV28 and TRBJ1-1; D ambiguous. CDR1 and CDR2 (germline): MDHEN, SYDVKM. CDR3 length: 13 residues. V was cut by 2 bases and J by 5 bases, with 9 bases left in between. The CDR3 is CASSLQVGTEAFF. CDR3 sequence (DNA): TGTGCCAGCAGTTTACAGGTTGGGACTGAAGCTTTCTTT.

V and J are TRBV6-5 and TRBJ1-1, with D possibly TRBD1 on 6 matching bases. V lost 4 bases and J 3 bases, leaving 18 bases between the germline ends. The CDR3 contains 16 residues. The germline V gene encodes CDR1 MNHEY and CDR2 SVGAGI. DNA for the CDR3: TGTGCCAGCAGTTCCCCGTCTGGCAGGGGAGACACTGAAGCTTTCTTT. This sequence encodes CASSSPSGRGDTEAFF.

This chain links TRBV5-4 with TRBJ1-1; possible D gene TRBD1, 6 bases. The germline V gene encodes CDR1 SGHNT and CDR2 YYREEE (reference sequence). CDR3 size: 13 residues. V dropped 2 bases and J dropped 6 bases, with 11 bases sitting between them. The CDR3 bases are TGTGCCAGCAGCTTTACAGGGTCTGCTGAAGCTTTCTTT. Protein product: CASSFTGSAEAFF.

V and J are TRBV2 and TRBJ1-2, with 10 bases lining up with TRBD1. In germline, CDR1 is SNHLY, CDR2 FYNNEI. V dropped 6 bases and J dropped 3; count of bases not matched to a gene: 10. This CDR3 is built from 16 residues. The CDR3 bases are TGTGCCAGCAGGAGGGACAGGGGCGACTTTGACTATGGCTACACCTTC. Its protein is CASRRDRGDFDYGYTF.

This chain joins TRBV5-1 and TRBJ2-1; TRBD2 aligns across 9 bases. Unmatched junction bases numbered 13, after V lost 1 base and J lost 2 bases. The CDR3 has 19 residues. Per germline, CDR1 SGHRS and CDR2 YFSETQ. CDR3 in amino acids: CASSLSGGRASGTYNEQFF. The CDR3 DNA is TGCGCCAGCAGCTTGAGCGGGGGGCGGGCTAGCGGAACCTACAATGAGCAGTTCTTC. Full variable domain (missing parts from reference TRBV5-1 and TRBJ2-1): KAGVTQTPRYLIKTRGQQVTLSCSPISGHRSVSWYQQTPGQGLQFLFEYFSETQRNKGNFPGRFSGRQFSNSRSEMNVSTLELGDSALYLCASSLSGGRASGTYNEQFFGPGTRLTVL.

This sequence joins TRBV5-1 and TRBJ1-4, with D unclear. Germline V gene sequence: CDR1 SGHRS, CDR2 YFSETQ. Between the trimmed V and J ends, which lost 2 bases and 5 bases, there was a span of 13 bases. This CDR3 has 15 amino acids. The CDR3 sequence is CASSFDGLNNEKLFF. The CDR3 region has the DNA TGCGCCAGCAGCTTCGATGGGCTGAACAATGAAAAACTGTTTTTT.

The chain carries TRBV6-1 and TRBJ1-1; possible D gene TRBD1, 6 bases. V was clipped by 1 base and J by 4 bases, with 22 bases between them. The CDR3 loop spans 18 amino acids. The germline gives CDR1 MNHNS, CDR2 SASEGT. CDR3 sequence: CASSEDTVDGGRGTEAFF. In DNA form, the CDR3 reads TGTGCCAGCAGTGAAGATACCGTCGACGGGGGGCGCGGCACTGAAGCTTTCTTT.

CDR3 nucleotides: TGTGCCAGCAGCCCGACGGCCAGGACCTCTGGAAACACCATATATTTT. Its protein is CASSPTARTSGNTIYF. The genes are TRBV14 and TRBJ1-3; no reliable D call. CDR1 SGHDN and CDR2 FVKESK come from the germline V gene. The length of the CDR3 is 16 residues. V was trimmed by 4 bases and J by 0 bases, leaving 13 bases between them.

In regard to this clone: A junction end diverges from the germline sequence, so it may reflect a read error. This chain connects TRBV27 to TRBJ1-4, with no clear D. CDR3 length: 8 amino acids. The germline CDR1 and CDR2 sequences are MNHEY and SMNVEV (reference sequence). CDR3 in amino acids: CASYRIVF. Written as DNA, the CDR3 is TGTGCCAGCTATAGAATTGTTTTT.

The chain links TRBV15 to TRBJ2-7, with TRBD2 matching over 11 bases. The CDR3 loop spans 16 amino acids. Germline lookup yields CDR1 LNHNV and CDR2 YYDKDF (reference sequence). V shed 0 bases and J 7 bases; nucleotides not matched to a gene: 8. The chain's CDR3 is CATSRDLASGRREQYF. The DNA of the CDR3 is TGTGCCACCAGCAGAGATCTGGCTAGCGGGAGGAGGGAGCAGTACTTC.

This rearrangement joins TRBV28 to TRBJ2-7; 13 nucleotides match TRBD2. The germline gives CDR1 MDHEN, CDR2 SYDVKM. Unmatched junction bases numbered 3, after V lost 5 bases and J lost 5 bases. CDR3 size: 14 residues. CDR3 amino acids: CASSPGLAGDEQYF. The CDR3 DNA is TGTGCCAGCAGTCCCGGACTAGCGGGAGACGAGCAGTACTTC.

The J gene is TRBJ1-5, the V gene TRBV5-4; D remains unclear. From germline, CDR1 is SGHNT and CDR2 YYREEE (reference sequence). Trimming pared 5 bases from V and 1 base from J, leaving 13 bases between. The CDR3 has 15 residues. The CDR3, as DNA: TGTGCCAGCAGTCGCGACGGAGAAAGCAATCAGCCCCAGCATTTT. Protein: CASSRDGESNQPQHF. The whole variable domain, filled in from reference TRBV5-4 and TRBJ1-5, reads ETGVTQSPTHLIKTRGQQVTLRCSSQSGHNTVSWYQQALGQGPQFIFQYYREEENGRGNFPPRFSGLQFPNYSSELNVNALELDDSALYLCASSRDGESNQPQHFGDGTRLSIL.

J is TRBJ1-5 and V is TRBV25-1; 7 nucleotides agree with TRBD1. The germline V gene encodes CDR1 MGHDK and CDR2 SYGVNS. The CDR3 loop spans 14 amino acids. V lost 4 bases to trimming and J lost 6 bases; unmatched junction nucleotides: 6. The CDR3 nucleotides are TGTGCCAGCAGTGGCAGGGGGGAAGGTCAGCCCCAGCATTTT. This gives the protein CASSGRGEGQPQHF.

This clone was seen just once. This chain connects TRBV19 to TRBJ1-6; D is undetermined. CDR1 is LNHDA and CDR2 is SQIVND in the germline V gene (reference sequence). V gave up 1 base and J gave up 8 bases, with 12 bases separating them. The CDR3 sequence is 15 residues long. The CDR3 nucleotides read TGTGCCAGTAGTATAGCAAGAAGAAACCATTCACCCCTCCACTTT. Translated: CASSIARRNHSPLHF.

This chain connects TRBV5-1 to TRBJ1-2; 8 bases line up with TRBD1. V shed 3 bases and J 9 bases; nucleotides not matched to a gene: 10. Germline CDR1 SGHRS, CDR2 YFSETQ. The CDR3 extends over 14 amino acids. CDR3 protein: CASSSTGTGWRYTF. The CDR3 DNA sequence: TGCGCCAGCAGCTCTACCGGGACAGGCTGGCGCTACACCTTC.

This chain connects TRBV12-3 or TRBV12-4 to TRBJ2-3; no definite D call. The length of the CDR3 is 12 residues. Trimming pared 8 bases from V and 0 bases from J, leaving 6 bases between. The CDR3 loop reads CASSVSTDTQYF. In DNA form, the CDR3 reads TGTGCCAGCTCGGTCAGCACAGATACGCAGTATTTT.